A single sample is the source of the 3 T cell receptor beta chains below, sequenced in a study of blood T cell repertoires in COVID-19. Sequenced by immunoSEQ multiplex PCR; TCRdb stores in-frame clones only, minus some. The data contain under 150,000 clones, 75% to 90% of them seen just once; the ten biggest clones take up 10% to 15%. Sample: peripheral blood. These receptors were collected from a human donor in a cohort sampled during active COVID-19.

The chain joins TRBV7-2 to TRBJ2-3; D remains unclear. CDR3 length: 13 residues. Germline CDR1 and CDR2: SGHTA and FQGNSA. V was pared by 1 base and J by 4 bases, with 6 bases between. Here the CDR3 DNA reads TGTGCCAGCAGCTTAGGCAGGCCAGATACGCAGTATTTT. As protein: CASSLGRPDTQYF.

The rearrangement joins TRBV6-1 to TRBJ2-3, with TRBD2 identical over 9 bases. V was clipped by 3 bases and J by 5 bases; unmatched bases: 9. Germline V gives CDR1 MNHNS, CDR2 SASEGT. The CDR3 has 16 amino acids. CDR3 bases: TGTGCCAGCAGTGACTTGGCGGGGGGGCCGGTAGATACGCAGTATTTT. The encoded protein is CASSDLAGGPVDTQYF.

The chain carries TRBV13 and TRBJ2-3; 9 bases map to TRBD2. The CDR3 sequence is 15 residues long. Germline CDR1 is PRHDT and CDR2 is FYEKMQ (reference sequence). V dropped 2 bases and J dropped 5; count of bases not matched to a gene: 5. This CDR3 is CASSLRRGGIDTQYF. The CDR3 bases are TGTGCCAGCAGCTTAAGGCGGGGGGGTATAGATACGCAGTATTTT.